The 6 T cell receptor beta chains presented below share a single source sample, sequenced in a study of blood T cell repertoires in COVID-19. Sequenced by immunoSEQ multiplex PCR; TCRdb stores in-frame clones only, minus some. This sample has roughly 200,000 clones, with approximately 85% found just once. Sequenced: PBMCs or T cells enriched from blood (not recorded which). All receptors derive from a man aged 35-49 years who had recovered from COVID-19.

This clone was detected a few times. A much larger clone sits a single nucleotide away, making a read error possible. The V gene is TRBV5-1, the J gene TRBJ2-2; 13 positions agree with TRBD2. The V gene's germline CDR1 is SGHRS and CDR2 YFSETQ. The CDR3 has 21 residues. Germline trimming cut 5 bases from V and 2 bases from J; bases unmatched to any gene: 18. The CDR3 nucleotides read TGCGCCAGCAGACTTAAGACAAATTTTACTAGCGGGGGGGCTAACACCGGGGAGCTGTTTTTT. Amino acids: CASRLKTNFTSGGANTGELFF.

The J gene is TRBJ1-2, the V gene TRBV3-1 (or the pseudogene TRBV3-2); 7 nucleotides line up with TRBD1. Germline trimming cut 0 bases from V and 3 bases from J; bases unmatched to any gene: 10. This CDR3 has 17 amino acids. CDR1 and CDR2 (germline): LGHDT, YNNKEL (reference sequence). This CDR3 reads CASSQDWRRGLDYGYTF. The CDR3, as DNA: TGTGCCAGCAGCCAAGATTGGAGGAGGGGGCTCGACTATGGCTACACCTTC.

This clone was recorded once. The V call is TRBV5-4, the J call TRBJ2-7; 8 bases are a match to TRBD2. V shed 4 bases and J 6 bases; nucleotides not matched to a gene: 12. The CDR3 consists of 15 residues. From germline, CDR1 is SGHNT and CDR2 YYREEE (reference sequence). DNA of the CDR3: TGTGCCAGCAGCCCGGCAGGGGCGGGAGGCGGCGAGCAGTACTTC. Protein product: CASSPAGAGGGEQYF. Filled out from reference TRBV5-4 and TRBJ2-7, the complete variable domain reads ETGVTQSPTHLIKTRGQQVTLRCSSQSGHNTVSWYQQALGQGPQFIFQYYREEENGRGNFPPRFSGLQFPNYSSELNVNALELDDSALYLCASSPAGAGGGEQYFGPGTRLTVT.

In nucleotides, the CDR3 is TGTGCCACCAGTGATCCCACAGGGGGAGAGACCCAGTACTTC. Its protein is CATSDPTGGETQYF. This sequence joins TRBV24-1 and TRBJ2-5, with 8 nucleotides matching TRBD1. The CDR3 is made up of 14 amino acids. Germline values: CDR1 KGHDR, CDR2 SFDVKD. Losses at the gene ends were 3 bases for V and 4 bases for J; bases not matched to a gene: 3.

The chain combines TRBV7-9 with TRBJ1-1; 7 nucleotides match TRBD1. Germline V CDR1 and CDR2: SEHNR, FQNEAQ (reference sequence). The CDR3 is made up of 14 amino acids. V lost 4 bases and J lost 6; bases outside the gene matches: 8. The CDR3 reads CASSSTGERAEAFF. DNA of the CDR3: TGTGCCAGCAGCTCCACAGGGGAGCGAGCTGAAGCTTTCTTT.

The sample holds one count of this clone. The chain is built from TRBV3-1 (or the pseudogene TRBV3-2) and TRBJ2-1; D perhaps matches TRBD2 (5 bases). There are 13 residues in the CDR3. V was shortened by 4 bases and J by 9 bases, with 13 bases between the two germline ends. CDR1 is LGHDT, CDR2 YNNKEL, per germline (reference sequence). This CDR3 reads CASSPGRAGEQFF. The CDR3, as DNA: TGTGCCAGCAGCCCAGGACGGGCGGGTGAGCAGTTCTTC.